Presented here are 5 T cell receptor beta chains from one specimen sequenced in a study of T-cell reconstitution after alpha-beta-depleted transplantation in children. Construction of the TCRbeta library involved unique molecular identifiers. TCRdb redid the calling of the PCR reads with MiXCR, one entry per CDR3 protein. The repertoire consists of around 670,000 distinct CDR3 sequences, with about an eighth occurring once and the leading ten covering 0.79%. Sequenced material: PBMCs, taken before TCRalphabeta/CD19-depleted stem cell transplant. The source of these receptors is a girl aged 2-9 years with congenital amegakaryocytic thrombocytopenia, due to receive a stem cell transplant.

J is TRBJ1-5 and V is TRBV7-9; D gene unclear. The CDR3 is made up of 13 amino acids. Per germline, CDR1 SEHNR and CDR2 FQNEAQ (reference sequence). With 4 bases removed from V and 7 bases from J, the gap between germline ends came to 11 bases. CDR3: CASSSSGEQPQHF. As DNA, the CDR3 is TGTGCCAGCAGCTCCTCAGGAGAGCAGCCCCAGCATTTT.

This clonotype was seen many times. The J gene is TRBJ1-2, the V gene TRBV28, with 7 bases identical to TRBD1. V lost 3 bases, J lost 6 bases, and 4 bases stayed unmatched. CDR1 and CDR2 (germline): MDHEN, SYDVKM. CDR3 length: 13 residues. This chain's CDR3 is CASSFDRVDGYTF. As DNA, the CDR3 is TGTGCCAGCAGTTTCGACAGGGTGGATGGCTACACCTTC.

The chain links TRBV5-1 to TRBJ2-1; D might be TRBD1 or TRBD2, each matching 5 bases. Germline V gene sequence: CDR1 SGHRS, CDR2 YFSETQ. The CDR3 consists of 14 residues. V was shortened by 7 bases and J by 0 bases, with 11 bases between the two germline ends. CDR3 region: CASGRDLSYNEQFF. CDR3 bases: TGCGCCAGCGGCCGGGACCTCTCCTACAATGAGCAGTTCTTC.

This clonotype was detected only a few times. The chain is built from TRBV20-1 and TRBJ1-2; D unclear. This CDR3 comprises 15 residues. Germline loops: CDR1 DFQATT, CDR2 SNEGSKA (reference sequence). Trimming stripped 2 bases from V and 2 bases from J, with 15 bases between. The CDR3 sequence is CSARIAGFENYGYTF. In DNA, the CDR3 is TGCAGTGCTAGAATCGCGGGGTTTGAAAACTATGGCTACACCTTC.

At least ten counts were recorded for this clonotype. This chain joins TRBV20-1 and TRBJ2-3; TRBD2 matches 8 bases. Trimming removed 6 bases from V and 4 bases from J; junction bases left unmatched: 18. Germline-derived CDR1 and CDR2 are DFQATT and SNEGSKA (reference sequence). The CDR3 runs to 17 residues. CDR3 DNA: TGCAGTGCCATGCTGGGCCTTAGCGGGATAGTTGCAGATACGCAGTATTTT. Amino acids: CSAMLGLSGIVADTQYF.